Below, 18 T cell receptor beta chains from the same sample are listed, as sequenced in a study of blood T cell repertoires in COVID-19. Here immunoSEQ multiplex PCR was the method, and the copy in TCRdb shows in-frame clones only, minus some. Among 330,000 or so clones, 88% were seen once, and the ten largest hold under 1.2%. The sample consisted of PBMCs or T cells enriched from blood (not recorded which). These receptors came from a woman in her 30s who had been exposed to COVID-19.

V and J are TRBV2 and TRBJ1-1; maybe TRBD1 (6 bases). Germline CDR1 and CDR2: SNHLY and FYNNEI. V shed 3 bases and J shed 10 bases, with 21 bases lying between them. The CDR3 is 15 residues long. CDR3 coding DNA: TGTGCCAGCAGTGAGGGCCCTGTACAGGGCGAGGGAGCTTTCTTT. Residues: CASSEGPVQGEGAFF.

The chain has TRBV10-3 and TRBJ2-4, with 7 bases aligning to TRBD2. Germline-derived CDR1 and CDR2 are ENHRY and SYGVKD. Trimming cost V 0 bases and J 0 bases; bases outside gene matches: 5. The CDR3 extends over 17 amino acids. The CDR3 spells CAISESTAGEAKNIQYF. The CDR3 DNA follows: TGTGCCATCAGTGAGTCGACTGCGGGGGAAGCCAAAAACATTCAGTACTTC.

The rearrangement links TRBV27 to TRBJ2-3, with TRBD2 identical over 14 bases. CDR1 is MNHEY, CDR2 SMNVEV, per germline (reference sequence). V shed 5 bases and J 6 bases; nucleotides not matched to a gene: 7. The CDR3 has 16 residues. The CDR3 sequence: CASSLTSGRAGDTQYF. In DNA, the CDR3 is TGTGCCAGCAGTCTGACTAGCGGGAGGGCCGGGGATACGCAGTATTTT.

Remarks on this clone: An end of the junction differs from the germline gene, which may be a read error. The V gene is TRBV5-6, the J gene TRBJ1-6; no clear D gene. Germline CDR1 reads SGHDT; CDR2 reads YYEEEE. There are 11 residues in the CDR3. The CDR3: CRRGPDSPLHF. Written as DNA, the CDR3 is TGCAGACGGGGTCCGGATTCACCCCTCCACTTT.

The CDR3 DNA follows: TGTGCCTGGGGGGTGCCGCAGGGAAGAGAAAAACTGTTTTTT. This sequence encodes CAWGVPQGREKLFF. The rearrangement links TRBV30 to TRBJ1-4, with a weak D call TRBD1 (5 bases). The CDR3 runs 14 residues. Looked up from germline, CDR1 is GTSNPN and CDR2 is SVGIG (reference sequence). V gave up 5 bases and J gave up 8 bases, with 18 bases separating them.

The V gene is TRBV30, the J gene TRBJ2-5; 7 bases line up with TRBD2. Germline CDR1 reads GTSNPN; CDR2 reads SVGIG (reference sequence). The CDR3 covers 14 residues. With V trimmed by 4 bases and J by 4 bases, 9 bases remained unmatched. CDR3 sequence reads: CAWKGGRLRETQYF. Written as DNA, the CDR3 is TGTGCCTGGAAGGGAGGGCGGTTGAGAGAGACCCAGTACTTC.

J is TRBJ2-4 and V is TRBV7-8; D is undetermined. Germline V lookup: CDR1 SGHVS, CDR2 FQNEAQ. Trimming took 5 bases from V and 1 from J, leaving 6 bases between them. The CDR3 contains 13 residues. CDR3 amino acids: CASSPRAKNIQYF. Here the CDR3 DNA reads TGTGCCAGCAGCCCGCGGGCCAAAAACATTCAGTACTTC.

This clone was seen a few times. The chain uses TRBV7-3 and TRBJ2-2; 8 bases are shared with TRBD1. Germline lookup yields CDR1 SGHTA and CDR2 FQGTGA. Trimming took 5 bases from V and 2 from J; bases not matched to a gene: 4. This CDR3 contains 15 residues. The CDR3 DNA reads TGTGCCAGCAGCCGCGGACAGGGTAACACCGGGGAGCTGTTTTTT. Amino acid sequence: CASSRGQGNTGELFF.

J is TRBJ1-5 and V is TRBV7-9; D is uncertain. The V end lost 6 bases, the J end lost 7 bases, and 10 bases lay between the germline ends. The CDR3 contains 12 residues. The germline V gene has CDR1 SEHNR and CDR2 FQNEAQ (reference sequence). For the CDR3, the DNA is TGTGCCAGCAGTCGAGGAGAACAGCCCCAGCATTTT. Encoded protein: CASSRGEQPQHF.

This rearrangement joins TRBV10-3 to TRBJ2-1; a possible D gene is TRBD1 (6 bases). Trimming shortened V by 7 bases and J by 4 bases, and 11 bases separated the two germline ends. The CDR3 sequence is 13 residues long. Per germline, CDR1 ENHRY and CDR2 SYGVKD. The CDR3 spells CAITGTNYNEQFF. DNA for the CDR3: TGTGCCATCACCGGGACAAATTACAATGAGCAGTTCTTC.

The rearrangement uses TRBV14 and TRBJ2-7; D remains ambiguous. CDR3 length: 11 amino acids. Deletions cut 5 bases from V and 3 bases from J, with 5 bases between. Germline V gives CDR1 SGHDN, CDR2 FVKESK. The CDR3 nucleotides are TGTGCCAGCAGCGAACACTACGAGCAGTACTTC. It yields the protein CASSEHYEQYF.

This rearrangement joins TRBV6-5 to TRBJ1-3; TRBD1 matches 8 bases. The V and J ends lost 6 bases and 7 bases, in that order; junction bases with no gene match: 8. The CDR3 sequence is 14 residues long. CDR1 is MNHEY, CDR2 SVGAGI, per germline. The CDR3 is CASRADRGRNTIYF. In DNA form, the CDR3 reads TGTGCCAGCAGGGCAGACAGGGGCCGGAACACCATATATTTT.

The chain links TRBV4-1 to TRBJ2-1, with D possibly TRBD2 on 6 matching bases. V lost 0 bases to trimming and J lost 5 bases, with 23 bases between them. CDR1 MGHRA and CDR2 YSYEKL come from the germline V gene. This CDR3 region has 19 residues. The CDR3 DNA follows: TGCGCCAGCAGCCAAGATCTCCCTAGCGCCTCCTTACCACACAATGAGCAGTTCTTC. It is translated as CASSQDLPSASLPHNEQFF.

The rearrangement joins TRBV11-3 to TRBJ2-7, with 7 bases identical to TRBD1. Trimming at V came to 1 base and at J to 3 bases, leaving 9 bases not matched to a gene. CDR1 and CDR2 (germline): SGHNT, YENEEA. The CDR3 runs 16 residues. Here the CDR3 DNA reads TGTGCCAGCAGCTTAGGTACCGGGACAGCAGACTACGAGCAGTACTTC. Its protein product is CASSLGTGTADYEQYF.

CDR3 sequence (DNA): TGTGCCAGCCCAGGACAGCTCTACGAGCAGTACTTC. Amino acids: CASPGQLYEQYF. The chain joins TRBV28 to TRBJ2-7; D possibly corresponds to TRBD1 (6 bases). V was trimmed by 8 bases and J by 3 bases, leaving 11 bases between them. Germline CDR1 is MDHEN and CDR2 is SYDVKM. CDR3 size: 12 residues.

The rearrangement joins TRBV25-1 to TRBJ2-7; unclear D gene. Deletions cut 4 bases from V and 2 bases from J, with 12 bases between. Looked up from germline, CDR1 is MGHDK and CDR2 is SYGVNS. The CDR3 consists of 14 residues. CDR3 protein: CASSAHTGPYEQYF. For the CDR3, the DNA is TGTGCCAGCAGTGCACACACTGGGCCCTACGAGCAGTACTTC.

The CDR3 protein is CASSQVYSSATSTDTQYF. In DNA, the CDR3 is TGTGCCAGCAGCCAAGTGTACTCCAGCGCGACTAGCACAGATACGCAGTATTTT. The chain carries TRBV3-1 (or the pseudogene TRBV3-2) and TRBJ2-3; no reliable D call. This CDR3 has 18 residues. Germline V gene sequence: CDR1 LGHDT, CDR2 YNNKEL (reference sequence). V lost 1 base to trimming and J lost 0 bases, with 17 bases between them.

The V and J genes are TRBV20-1 and TRBJ1-1, with D possibly matching TRBD1 (5 bases). The CDR3 covers 11 residues. The V end lost 2 bases, the J end lost 6 bases, and 7 bases lay between the germline ends. From germline, CDR1 is DFQATT and CDR2 SNEGSKA (reference sequence). CDR3 loop: CSARPGPEAFF. In DNA form, the CDR3 reads TGCAGTGCTAGACCAGGGCCTGAAGCTTTCTTT.